This T cell receptor beta chain was sequenced in a study of technical replicates of blood from a handful of donors. Clones were sequenced by immunoSEQ multiplex PCR, and TCRdb holds only the in-frame ones, with some missing. This table holds about 70,000 clones, approximately 97% found once. The germline V gene encodes CDR1 MDHEN and CDR2 SYDVKM. The CDR3 length is 14 residues. Trimming took off 3 bases at V and 7 bases at J, with 12 bases between the two ends. This sequence joins TRBV28 and TRBJ1-4; no definite D call. What was sequenced was T cells isolated from PBMCs. The sequence came from a human donor in good health. CDR3 protein: CASSFGHGAEKLFF. The CDR3 coding sequence is TGTGCCAGCAGTTTCGGTCACGGAGCTGAAAAACTGTTTTTT.